The 22 T cell receptor beta chains listed next were all sequenced from one sample in a study of blood T cell repertoires in COVID-19. Using immunoSEQ multiplex PCR, the repertoire was profiled, and TCRdb retains in-frame clones only, with some absent. The table lists about 270,000 clones, 91% of them singletons, with approximately 3% in the top ten. Sequencing was performed on PBMCs or T cells enriched from blood (not recorded which). The receptors were sampled from a man in his forties who had been exposed to COVID-19.

The chain has TRBV2 and TRBJ1-5; D unclear. The germline V gene encodes CDR1 SNHLY and CDR2 FYNNEI. The CDR3 sequence is 12 residues long. Trimming took 6 bases from V and 5 from J, leaving 8 bases between them. The CDR3, as DNA: TGTGCCAGCAGCACTCTGGATCAGCCCCAGCATTTT. This gives the protein CASSTLDQPQHF.

The V gene is TRBV2, the J gene TRBJ2-2; 7 bases align to TRBD1. Trimming removed 7 bases from V and 8 bases from J; junction bases left unmatched: 10. Germline CDR1 is SNHLY and CDR2 is FYNNEI. The CDR3 spans 14 residues. CDR3 sequence (DNA): TGTGCCAGCATTCCCCGACAGGGACGGGGGGAGCTGTTTTTT. Its translation is CASIPRQGRGELFF.

The gene calls are TRBV10-1 and TRBJ1-5, with a possible D match to TRBD1 (5 bases). Trimming stripped 0 bases from V and 6 bases from J, with 6 bases between. Germline loops: CDR1 WNHNN, CDR2 SYGVQD (reference sequence). CDR3 length equals 13 residues. The chain's CDR3 is CASSESGGQPQHF. In nucleotides, the CDR3 is TGCGCCAGCAGTGAGTCGGGGGGTCAGCCCCAGCATTTT.

The chain combines TRBV5-3 with TRBJ1-2, with D maybe TRBD1 (5 bases). TRBV5-3 is annotated as an ORF whose role is uncertain. CDR3 length equals 13 residues. Trimming removed 2 bases from V and 8 bases from J, with 13 bases in between. The CDR3 region has the DNA TGTGCCAGAAGCTTCGGACATCCTCGGGGCTACACCTTC. Its translation is CARSFGHPRGYTF.

This chain joins TRBV9 and TRBJ1-1, with TRBD1 as a possible D gene (6 bases). The CDR3 loop spans 16 amino acids. Per germline, CDR1 SGDLS and CDR2 YYNGEE. The germline V and J ends were trimmed by 0 bases and 2 bases, with 14 bases remaining between them. CDR3 sequence reads: CASSVALGGKNTEAFF. The DNA of the CDR3 is TGTGCCAGCAGCGTAGCCCTAGGGGGAAAAAACACTGAAGCTTTCTTT.

V gene TRBV9 combines with J gene TRBJ1-2; unclear D gene. Germline values: CDR1 SGDLS, CDR2 YYNGEE. The CDR3 has 15 residues. The V and J ends lost 1 base and 7 bases respectively, with 17 bases between them. The CDR3 DNA sequence: TGTGCCAGCAGCGTACGCGAGACCCTGAGGTTTGGCTACACCTTC. The encoded protein is CASSVRETLRFGYTF.

Regarding this clone: The same CDR3 can be traced to other DNA sequences in this sample. V is TRBV7-2 and J is TRBJ2-7; the D is unclear. Deletions cut 1 base from V and 1 base from J, with 5 bases between. Germline CDR1 reads SGHTA; CDR2 reads FQGNSA. The CDR3 covers 13 residues. The CDR3 bases are TGTGCCAGCAGCTTAGACAGATCCTACGAGCAGTACTTC. It is translated as CASSLDRSYEQYF.

The rearrangement uses TRBV7-2 and TRBJ1-2; D unresolved. Trimming removed 5 bases from V and 1 base from J, with 11 bases in between. The CDR3 totals 14 residues. Germline assignment: CDR1 SGHTA and CDR2 FQGNSA. The CDR3 DNA sequence: TGTGCCAGCAGCCATCGGGTGATTAACTATGGCTACACCTTC. Encoded protein: CASSHRVINYGYTF.

In this sample, this clone turned up once. The rearrangement links TRBV28 to TRBJ2-5, with D perhaps TRBD2 (5 bases). Between the trimmed V and J ends, which lost 3 bases and 3 bases, there was a span of 17 bases. The germline V gene has CDR1 MDHEN and CDR2 SYDVKM. This CDR3 spans 16 amino acids. In nucleotides, the CDR3 is TGTGCCAGCAGTTTTCACCGTAGTAGGCGGGAAGAGACCCAGTACTTC. Its translation is CASSFHRSRREETQYF.

V gene TRBV5-1 combines with J gene TRBJ2-2; D is perhaps TRBD2 (7 bases). Germline lookup yields CDR1 SGHRS and CDR2 YFSETQ. This CDR3 region has 17 residues. V was cut by 4 bases and J by 3 bases, with 19 bases left in between. The CDR3 DNA reads TGCGCCAGCAGCGAAAAACAGGGAGGGGAGGACACCGGGGAGCTGTTTTTT. This translates into CASSEKQGGEDTGELFF.

This chain uses TRBV20-1 with TRBJ2-1, with TRBD2 matching over 10 bases. In germline, CDR1 is DFQATT, CDR2 SNEGSKA (reference sequence). This CDR3 region has 16 residues. The V gene end was trimmed by 3 bases and the J gene end by 2 bases; junction bases not matched to a gene: 7. The CDR3 nucleotides read TGCAGTGCTAGTCGTCTAGCGGGGGCCACCTACAATGAGCAGTTCTTC. As protein: CSASRLAGATYNEQFF.

This chain joins TRBV7-3 and TRBJ1-1; tentative D call: TRBD1 (5 bases). Germline CDR1 and CDR2: SGHTA and FQGTGA. The CDR3 is made up of 15 amino acids. The V gene lost 5 bases and the J gene lost 1 base, with 14 bases spanning the gap. The CDR3 DNA reads TGTGCCAGCAGCCTCCTTGGGGGAGGGAACACTGAAGCTTTCTTT. It is translated as CASSLLGGGNTEAFF.

V and J are TRBV18 and TRBJ2-2; 8 bases map to TRBD1. V gave up 2 bases and J gave up 5 bases; unmatched junction bases: 10. CDR1 and CDR2 from the germline V gene are KGHSH and LQKENI. The CDR3 loop spans 17 amino acids. The DNA for the CDR3 is TGTGCCAGCTCACCAAAGTCCGGACAGGGTTTAACCGGGGAGCTGTTTTTT. Translating it yields CASSPKSGQGLTGELFF.

The chain has TRBV15 and TRBJ1-5; D gene ambiguous. CDR1 is LNHNV and CDR2 is YYDKDF in the germline V gene (reference sequence). The CDR3 runs 16 residues. Trimming removed 0 bases from V and 6 bases from J, with 15 bases in between. In nucleotides, the CDR3 is TGTGCCACCAGCAGAGATTACGCCGCGGGGAGTCAGCCCCAGCATTTT. Protein: CATSRDYAAGSQPQHF. Together with reference TRBV15 and TRBJ1-5, the CDR3 gives the full variable domain: DAMVIQNPRYQVTQFGKPVTLSCSQTLNHNVMYWYQQKSSQAPKLLFHYYDKDFNNEADTPDNFQSRRPNTSFCFLDIRSPGLGDTAMYLCATSRDYAAGSQPQHFGDGTRLSIL.

V usage is TRBV30 and J usage is TRBJ2-5; 7 bases align to TRBD2. The CDR3 is 12 residues long. Trimming removed 7 bases from V and 1 base from J; junction bases left unmatched: 3. Germline V gene data show CDR1 as GTSNPN and CDR2 as SVGIG (reference sequence). CDR3 amino acids: CAYGTIQETQYF. The CDR3 DNA follows: TGTGCCTACGGGACTATCCAAGAGACCCAGTACTTC.

This chain uses TRBV5-8 with TRBJ1-1; 7 bases match TRBD1. The CDR3 has 15 amino acids. Germline CDR1 SGHTS, CDR2 YDEGEE. V shed 4 bases and J 8 bases; nucleotides not matched to a gene: 14. CDR3 residues: CASSDNRQGYEEAFF. The CDR3 region has the DNA TGTGCCAGCAGCGACAACCGACAGGGCTATGAGGAAGCTTTCTTT.

The gene calls are TRBV29-1 and TRBJ2-7, with a weak D call TRBD1 (5 bases). CDR1 and CDR2 (germline): SQVTM, ANQGSEA. The V and J ends lost 6 bases and 2 bases respectively, with 11 bases between them. The CDR3 covers 12 residues. CDR3 sequence: CSVQGPTYEQYF. The CDR3, as DNA: TGCAGCGTCCAGGGCCCTACCTACGAGCAGTACTTC.

This sequence joins TRBV3-1 (or the pseudogene TRBV3-2) and TRBJ2-3, with TRBD2 identical over 15 bases. V lost 0 bases and J lost 4; bases outside the gene matches: 8. The CDR3 has 19 amino acids. Germline CDR1 LGHDT, CDR2 YNNKEL (reference sequence). The CDR3 bases are TGTGCCAGCAGCCAAGACAGGACTAGCGGGAGGGCCGTAGCAGATACGCAGTATTTT. Protein product: CASSQDRTSGRAVADTQYF.

The V call is TRBV9, the J call TRBJ2-1; unclear D gene. This CDR3 comprises 13 residues. CDR1 and CDR2 (germline): SGDLS, YYNGEE. Trimming shortened V by 4 bases and J by 9 bases, and 14 bases separated the two germline ends. CDR3 sequence reads: CASSLGEDTEQFF. The CDR3 DNA follows: TGTGCCAGCAGCCTAGGAGAGGATACTGAGCAGTTCTTC. Full variable domain (rest looked up from reference TRBV9 and TRBJ2-1): DSGVTQTPKHLITATGQRVTLRCSPRSGDLSVYWYQQSLDQGLQFLIQYYNGEERAKGNILERFSAQQFPDLHSELNLSSLELGDSALYFCASSLGEDTEQFFGPGTRLTVL.

The CDR3 coding sequence is TGTGCCAGCAGCTTTCAGGGAGGCCAGCCCCAGCATTTT. Residues: CASSFQGGQPQHF. V usage is TRBV7-2 and J usage is TRBJ1-5; TRBD1 might be the D (5 bases). Germline V CDR1 and CDR2: SGHTA, FQGNSA. Trimming pared 3 bases from V and 7 bases from J, leaving 10 bases between. This CDR3 comprises 13 residues.

The chain's CDR3 is CASSYLQGSPLHF. The DNA of the CDR3 is TGTGCCAGCAGCTACCTACAGGGATCACCCCTCCACTTT. This chain joins TRBV28 and TRBJ1-6; D may be TRBD1 (6 bases). The CDR3 spans 13 residues. Trimming removed 6 bases at V and 10 bases at J, with 13 bases between. Germline loops: CDR1 MDHEN, CDR2 SYDVKM.

This chain uses TRBV5-1 with TRBJ2-3; TRBD1 might be the D (6 bases). Germline values: CDR1 SGHRS, CDR2 YFSETQ. V was clipped by 4 bases and J by 2 bases, with 8 bases between them. The CDR3 is made up of 13 amino acids. The CDR3 coding sequence is TGCGCCAGCAGCCAGGGGACCACAGATACGCAGTATTTT. This translates into CASSQGTTDTQYF.